Detailed here is one T cell receptor (beta chain). V shed 9 bases, J shed 4 bases, and the junction held 5 bases outside the gene matches. The CDR3 extends over 14 amino acids. Germline V CDR1 and CDR2: LNHNV, YYDKDF (reference sequence). The sample is drawn from a study of cytomegalovirus exposure and HLA in healthy donors. The PCR contained 60 Vbeta and 13 Jbeta primers. The repertoire was sequenced with immunoSEQ multiplex PCR; TCRdb's copy has only in-frame clones and lacks some. This table lists roughly 33,000 clones. This clonotype originated in a woman in her forties in good health and CMV-seropositive. Sequencing was done on a sample of PBMCs. The chain has TRBV15 and TRBJ2-1; 11 positions agree with TRBD2. CDR3 nucleotide sequence: TGTGCCACTTCGCCTAGCGGGAGGTACAATGAGCAGTTCTTC. Translated, it gives CATSPSGRYNEQFF.